This TCR beta chain was identified in a study of shared clonotypes between healthy human individuals. CD8 cells regarded as naive lacked CD45RO, were positively chosen for CCR7, and omitted terminally differentiated effector memory CD45RA+ cells. At the deep level, the assay was run. TCRdb's copy holds only in-frame clones and misses some; the assay was immunoSEQ multiplex PCR. Of nearly 2 million clones listed, around 96% are singletons. This receptor was identified in a man in his late teens or twenties in good health. Sequenced sample: naive CD8+ T cells sorted from blood.

The CDR3 DNA sequence: TGTGCCAGCAGCCCAGGACTAGCGGGGGGAATCTCCTACAATGAGCAGTTCTTC. Its translation is CASSPGLAGGISYNEQFF. The chain is built from TRBV7-8 and TRBJ2-1, with TRBD2 matching over 14 bases. V shed 5 bases and J 0 bases; nucleotides not matched to a gene: 6. CDR1 and CDR2 (germline): SGHVS, FQNEAQ. The CDR3 runs 18 residues.